Below are 10 T cell receptor beta chains sequenced from a single sample in a study of T cell responses to AZD1222 COVID-19 vaccine. This table comes from immunoSEQ multiplex PCR, and its TCRdb copy is limited to in-frame clones, with some not included. The data show around 110,000 clones, roughly nine tenths seen once. This material consisted of peripheral blood, taken on day 0 of AZD1222 vaccination. The receptors were sampled from an adult in good health.

This chain joins TRBV12-3 or TRBV12-4 and TRBJ1-1, with 8 nucleotides matching TRBD1. The CDR3 sequence is 13 residues long. V was clipped by 6 bases and J by 8 bases; unmatched bases: 8. The DNA of the CDR3 is TGTGCCAGCAGCCCAGACAGGGGCGGCGAAGCTTTCTTT. The encoded protein is CASSPDRGGEAFF.

V gene TRBV6-1 combines with J gene TRBJ1-2; tentative D call: TRBD1 (5 bases). Trimming stripped 2 bases from V and 6 bases from J, with 10 bases between. The CDR3 covers 13 residues. From germline, CDR1 is MNHNS and CDR2 SASEGT. The CDR3 loop reads CASSENGAHGYTF. The CDR3 DNA is TGTGCCAGCAGTGAAAACGGGGCACATGGCTACACCTTC.

The chain uses TRBV5-1 and TRBJ1-2; 10 positions match TRBD1. Trimming at V came to 5 bases and at J to 5 bases, leaving 6 bases not matched to a gene. CDR1 and CDR2 (germline): SGHRS, YFSETQ. This CDR3 has 14 residues. CDR3 protein: CASRPGQGMYGYTF. For the CDR3, the DNA is TGCGCCAGCAGGCCGGGACAGGGGATGTATGGCTACACCTTC.

J is TRBJ2-7 and V is TRBV2; possible D gene TRBD1, 6 bases. This CDR3 comprises 14 residues. In germline, CDR1 is SNHLY, CDR2 FYNNEI. V lost 2 bases to trimming and J lost 2 bases, with 10 bases between them. The CDR3 DNA is TGTGCCAGCAGTGAACAGGGGTCGACCTACGAGCAGTACTTC. It yields the protein CASSEQGSTYEQYF.

This chain uses TRBV6-2 or TRBV6-3 with TRBJ1-5; D uncertain. The CDR3 is 13 residues long. The germline V and J ends were trimmed by 2 bases and 9 bases, with 11 bases remaining between them. Germline-derived CDR1 and CDR2 are MNHEY and SVGEGT. The CDR3, as DNA: TGTGCCAGCAGTTACAGGGTTGGTCGGCCCCAGCATTTT. Its translation is CASSYRVGRPQHF.

The chain combines TRBV6-4 with TRBJ2-1, with 8 bases lining up with TRBD2. After removal of 4 bases from V and 8 bases from J, the junction contained 10 bases not matched to a gene. Per germline, CDR1 MRHNA and CDR2 SNTAGT. This CDR3 has 15 residues. CDR3: CASSVRAGAGDEQFF. CDR3 in DNA: TGTGCCAGCAGTGTTCGAGCGGGAGCAGGGGATGAGCAGTTCTTC.

The chain is built from TRBV2 and TRBJ2-2, with D perhaps matching TRBD1 (5 bases). The CDR3 consists of 16 residues. Germline CDR1 reads SNHLY; CDR2 reads FYNNEI. The V gene lost 1 base and the J gene lost 4 bases, with 13 bases spanning the gap. The DNA of the CDR3 is TGTGCCAGCAGTGAAGGGGGCTTTCGTGGCACCGGGGAGCTGTTTTTT. Its protein product is CASSEGGFRGTGELFF.

This clone has more than one count but fewer than ten. The V call is TRBV6-4, the J call TRBJ2-6, with D uncertain. Germline values: CDR1 MRHNA, CDR2 SNTAGT. CDR3 size: 17 residues. Trimming took off 5 bases at V and 4 bases at J, with 18 bases between the two ends. The CDR3 reads CASSLTDAASGANVLTF. The DNA for the CDR3 is TGTGCCAGCAGTCTCACGGACGCCGCGAGCGGGGCCAACGTCCTGACTTTC.

The CDR3 bases are TGTGCCAGTAGCCTGAGCAATTCACCCCTCCACTTT. This sequence encodes CASSLSNSPLHF. J is TRBJ1-6 and V is TRBV19; no firm D call. The ends were cut back, 6 bases at V and 7 bases at J, with 7 bases in the middle. Germline V CDR1 and CDR2: LNHDA, SQIVND (reference sequence). This CDR3 has 12 amino acids.

The chain couples TRBV11-3 to TRBJ2-2; D gene uncertain. Trimming took off 1 base at V and 7 bases at J, with 4 bases between the two ends. Per germline, CDR1 SGHNT and CDR2 YENEEA. The CDR3 totals 12 residues. The CDR3 DNA is TGTGCCAGCAGCTTAGTAGGCGGGGAGCTGTTTTTT. It encodes CASSLVGGELFF.